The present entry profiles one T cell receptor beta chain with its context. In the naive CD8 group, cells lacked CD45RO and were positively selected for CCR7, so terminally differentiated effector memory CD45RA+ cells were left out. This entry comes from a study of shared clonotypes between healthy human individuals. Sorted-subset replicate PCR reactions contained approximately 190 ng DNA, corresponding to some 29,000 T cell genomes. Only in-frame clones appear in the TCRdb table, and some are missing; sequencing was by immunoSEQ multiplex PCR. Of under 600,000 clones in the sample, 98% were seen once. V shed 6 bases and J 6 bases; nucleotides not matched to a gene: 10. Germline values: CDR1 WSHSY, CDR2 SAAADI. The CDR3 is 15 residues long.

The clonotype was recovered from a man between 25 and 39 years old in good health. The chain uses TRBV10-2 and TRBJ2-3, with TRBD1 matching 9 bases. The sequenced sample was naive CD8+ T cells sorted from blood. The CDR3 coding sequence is TGCGCCAGCAGCCTGCGGGACAGGGTTTTGGATACGCAGTATTTT. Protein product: CASSLRDRVLDTQYF.